Listed below are T cell receptor beta chains from one sample, sequenced in a study of post-analysis software for immune sequencing data. A single record per CDR3 protein comes from TCRdb applying MiXCR to the PCR reads. The top ten hold roughly 0.53% of the sample, which has fewer than 850,000 distinct CDR3 sequences, around 27% seen once. Specimen: blood. All receptors derive from a girl under 18 with multiple sclerosis. Each CDR3 is given with its conserved first and last residue. Each record gives: CDR3 length, D gene, clone size, J gene, V gene, CDR3 protein, CDR3 DNA. A D gene is named only where the DNA matches it firmly. Size is stated for part of the rows, as once, few or many counts, or as a class when the clone is expanded.

CDR3 length: 13; D gene: TRBD1; clone size: -; J gene: TRBJ2-7; V gene: TRBV29-1; CDR3 protein: CSAQGGSYNEQYF; CDR3 DNA: TGCAGTGCTCAAGGGGGCTCCTACAATGAGCAGTACTTC
CDR3 length: 14; D gene: -; clone size: -; J gene: TRBJ2-2; V gene: TRBV6-4; CDR3 protein: CASSRTEGTGELFF; CDR3 DNA: TGTGCCAGCAGTCGCACGGAAGGCACCGGGGAGCTGTTTTTT
CDR3 length: 16; D gene: -; clone size: -; J gene: TRBJ2-7; V gene: TRBV12-3/TRBV12-4; CDR3 protein: CASSRTYGRGGYEQYF; CDR3 DNA: TGTGCCAGCAGCCGCACATACGGGAGAGGGGGCTACGAGCAGTACTTC
CDR3 length: 21; D gene: TRBD1; clone size: -; J gene: TRBJ2-3; V gene: TRBV27; CDR3 protein: CASSSPVQGAAGLSDRDTQYF; CDR3 DNA: TGTGCCAGCAGTTCACCTGTACAGGGGGCTGCGGGACTATCCGATAGAGATACGCAGTATTTT
CDR3 length: 14; D gene: TRBD1; clone size: few; J gene: TRBJ2-5; V gene: TRBV5-1; CDR3 protein: CASSLFQGDETQYF; CDR3 DNA: TGCGCCAGCAGCTTGTTCCAGGGGGACGAGACCCAGTACTTC
CDR3 length: 19; D gene: TRBD2; clone size: -; J gene: TRBJ2-2; V gene: TRBV4-3; CDR3 protein: CASSQHLRGGSRFTGELFF; CDR3 DNA: TGCGCCAGCAGCCAGCATCTAAGGGGCGGGAGTCGATTCACCGGGGAGCTGTTTTTT
CDR3 length: 15; D gene: TRBD1; clone size: -; J gene: TRBJ2-3; V gene: TRBV5-1; CDR3 protein: CASSERQGVGDTQYF; CDR3 DNA: TGCGCCAGCAGCGAACGACAGGGGGTTGGAGATACGCAGTATTTT
CDR3 length: 12; D gene: -; clone size: -; J gene: TRBJ2-5; V gene: TRBV29-1; CDR3 protein: CSAGAGDWTQYF; CDR3 DNA: TGCAGCGCTGGGGCAGGTGATTGGACCCAGTACTTC
CDR3 length: 15; D gene: -; clone size: -; J gene: TRBJ2-5; V gene: TRBV20-1; CDR3 protein: CSAGRDSWYQETQYF; CDR3 DNA: TGCAGTGCTGGCAGGGACTCTTGGTACCAAGAGACCCAGTACTTC
CDR3 length: 17; D gene: TRBD2; clone size: few; J gene: TRBJ2-5; V gene: TRBV18; CDR3 protein: CASSPPTSGRAQETQYF; CDR3 DNA: TGTGCCAGCTCACCACCGACTAGCGGGAGGGCCCAAGAGACCCAGTACTTC
CDR3 length: 16; D gene: TRBD1; clone size: few; J gene: TRBJ2-1; V gene: TRBV12-3/TRBV12-4; CDR3 protein: CASSHRGPGGGNEQFF; CDR3 DNA: TGTGCCAGCAGCCACAGGGGACCGGGTGGAGGTAATGAGCAGTTCTTC
CDR3 length: 12; D gene: -; clone size: few; J gene: TRBJ2-7; V gene: TRBV7-9; CDR3 protein: CASSRDRLGMYF; CDR3 DNA: TGTGCCAGCAGCCGCGACAGGTTAGGAATGTACTTC
CDR3 length: 14; D gene: -; clone size: many; J gene: TRBJ2-5; V gene: TRBV5-6; CDR3 protein: CASSLVGVQETQYF; CDR3 DNA: TGTGCCAGCAGCTTAGTAGGAGTCCAAGAGACCCAGTACTTC